The 10 T cell receptor beta chains in this list originate from one sample, sequenced in a study of CD8+CD57+ T cells in acquired aplastic anemia. Both TCR beta VDJ combination and CDR3 sequence profiling were carried out. Genomic DNA was the template for this profiling. TCRdb redid the calling of the reads with MiXCR, one entry per CDR3 protein. The sample lists about 180,000 distinct CDR3 sequences, approximately 48% occurring once. It was patients with CD8+CD57+ cell expansion by flow cytometry who were chosen for sequencing. Sequenced: sorted CD4+, CD8+, or CD8+CD57+ T cells (not recorded which) from PBMCs. These receptors were taken from a human donor with aplastic anemia.

This clonotype has at least ten counts. This chain uses TRBV7-9 with TRBJ2-5; possibly TRBD2 for D (5 bases). The V end was cut by 5 bases, the J end by 4 bases, with 17 bases between. CDR1 and CDR2 (germline): SEHNR, FQNEAQ (reference sequence). This CDR3 region has 15 residues. Here the CDR3 reads CASSPMDFRRETQYF. The DNA for the CDR3 is TGTGCCAGCAGCCCCATGGACTTCAGGCGAGAGACCCAGTACTTC. Full variable domain (outside the CDR3, taken from reference TRBV7-9 and TRBJ2-5): DTGVSQNPRHKITKRGQNVTFRCDPISEHNRLYWYRQTLGQGPEFLTYFQNEAQLEKSRLLSDRFSAERPKGSFSTLEIQRTEQGDSAMYLCASSPMDFRRETQYFGPGTRLLVL.

J is TRBJ1-3 and V is TRBV9; D remains unclear. From germline, CDR1 is SGDLS and CDR2 YYNGEE. The length of the CDR3 is 15 residues. With 4 bases removed from V and 0 bases from J, the gap between germline ends came to 11 bases. The chain's CDR3 is CASSSPWSSGNTIYF. The CDR3 DNA follows: TGTGCCAGCAGCTCCCCGTGGAGCTCTGGAAACACCATATATTTT.

CDR3 region: CASSLRTSATDTQYF. CDR3 DNA sequence: TGTGCCAGCAGTCTCAGGACTAGCGCCACAGATACGCAGTATTTT. The chain uses TRBV12-3 or TRBV12-4 and TRBJ2-3, with 9 bases matching TRBD2. The CDR3 contains 15 residues. V gave up 5 bases and J gave up 2 bases; unmatched junction bases: 5.

This sequence joins TRBV11-2 and TRBJ1-2; D remains ambiguous. Germline CDR1 reads SGHAT; CDR2 reads FQNNGV. Trimming stripped 5 bases from V and 7 bases from J, with 11 bases between. This CDR3 has 12 amino acids. CDR3 sequence: CASSDPEGGYTF. CDR3 nucleotides: TGTGCCAGCAGCGACCCTGAGGGTGGCTACACCTTC.

This clonotype has at least ten counts. The CDR3 protein is CASSIQVGVDIQYF. In DNA form, the CDR3 reads TGTGCCAGTAGCATACAGGTTGGAGTGGACATTCAGTACTTC. The V gene is TRBV19, the J gene TRBJ2-4, with D possibly TRBD1 on 5 matching bases. CDR1 and CDR2 from the germline V gene are LNHDA and SQIVND (reference sequence). This CDR3 region has 14 residues. The V gene lost 6 bases and the J gene lost 8 bases, with 17 bases spanning the gap.

This clonotype was seen repeatedly, ten times or more. The rearrangement joins TRBV10-1 to TRBJ2-7, with D perhaps matching TRBD1 (5 bases). V lost 3 bases, J lost 3 bases, and 9 bases lay in between. The CDR3 sequence is 13 residues long. Germline V gene lookup returns CDR1 WNHNN and CDR2 SYGVQD (reference sequence). Here the CDR3 reads CASSEGVVYEQYF. The CDR3 DNA reads TGCGCCAGCAGTGAAGGGGTCGTCTACGAGCAGTACTTC.

In this sample, this clonotype turned up many times. The rearrangement links TRBV2 to TRBJ2-1; D is perhaps TRBD1 (6 bases). The germline V gene encodes CDR1 SNHLY and CDR2 FYNNEI. V gave up 2 bases and J gave up 8 bases, with 13 bases separating them. The CDR3 length is 14 residues. The CDR3 nucleotides are TGTGCCAGCAGTGAACTACAGGGTCTGGATGAGCAGTTCTTC. It specifies CASSELQGLDEQFF.

The chain has TRBV29-1 and TRBJ1-2; TRBD1 is a possible D gene (6 bases). Germline values: CDR1 SQVTM, CDR2 ANQGSEA. The V and J ends lost 7 bases and 5 bases respectively, with 23 bases between them. This CDR3 has 15 residues. The CDR3 sequence is CSDRRTGTLGYGYTF. CDR3 nucleotides: TGCAGCGATCGACGAACAGGGACCTTGGGGTATGGCTACACCTTC.

Only a few counts were recorded for this clonotype. This chain uses TRBV10-3 with TRBJ1-2, with 9 bases identical to TRBD1. The V segment lost 6 bases and the J segment 8 bases; nucleotides outside the gene matches: 10. There are 14 residues in the CDR3. The germline V gene encodes CDR1 ENHRY and CDR2 SYGVKD. DNA of the CDR3: TGTGCCATCAGCGCACGGGACAGGGCGCAAGGCTACACCTTC. Translating it yields CAISARDRAQGYTF.

CDR3 sequence reads: CASSLGRITCEQYF. In DNA form, the CDR3 reads TGTGCCAGCAGCTTGGGACGGATTACCTGCGAGCAGTACTTC. This chain links TRBV7-2 with TRBJ2-7; D is perhaps TRBD1 or TRBD2 (5 bases each). The V end was cut by 3 bases, the J end by 6 bases, with 15 bases between. The length of the CDR3 is 14 residues. Germline V gene lookup returns CDR1 SGHTA and CDR2 FQGNSA. Variable domain in full (rest from reference TRBV7-2 and TRBJ2-7): GAGVSQSPSNKVTEKGKDVELRCDPISGHTALYWYRQSLGQGLEFLIYFQGNSAPDKSGLPSDRFSAERTGGSVSTLTIQRTQQEDSAVYLCASSLGRITCEQYFGPGTRLTVT.